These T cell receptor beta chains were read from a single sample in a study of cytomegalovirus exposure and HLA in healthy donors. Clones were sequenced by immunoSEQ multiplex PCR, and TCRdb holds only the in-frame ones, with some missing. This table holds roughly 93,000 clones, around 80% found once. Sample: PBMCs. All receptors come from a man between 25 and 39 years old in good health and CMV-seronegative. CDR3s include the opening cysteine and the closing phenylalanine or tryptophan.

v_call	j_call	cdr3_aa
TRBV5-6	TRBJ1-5	CASSLAGVPNQPQHF
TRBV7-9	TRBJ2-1	CASSLGASMNNEQFF
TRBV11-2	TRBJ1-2	CASSLESGVDYGYTF
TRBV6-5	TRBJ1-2	CASSYYPRLNNYGYTF
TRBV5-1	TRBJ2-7	CASSLGLAGVGSSSYEQYF
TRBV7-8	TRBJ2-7	CASSLLNGTAAYEQYF
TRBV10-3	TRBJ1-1	CAISTGGGTEAFF
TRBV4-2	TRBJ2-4	CASSQTGATGNIQYF
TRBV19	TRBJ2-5	CASSIDSVRSTQYF
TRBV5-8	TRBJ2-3	CASSTGTSITDTQYF
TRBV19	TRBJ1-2	CASSGVEPGYTF
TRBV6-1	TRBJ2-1	CASSEAGGSYNEQFF
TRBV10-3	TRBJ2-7	CAIRPSGGVYEQYF
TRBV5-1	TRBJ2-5	CASSRTSGGQETQYF
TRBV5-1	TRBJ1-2	CASSRTVGANYGYTF
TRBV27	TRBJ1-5	CASRDRGASNQPQHF
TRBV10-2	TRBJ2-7	CASQRGGGSYEQYF
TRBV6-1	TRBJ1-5	CASSDFSQPQHF
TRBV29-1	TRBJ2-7	CSCKTDFYERYF
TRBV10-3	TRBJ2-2	CAISGGRGTGELFF
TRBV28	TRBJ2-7	CASSFGQGYEQYF
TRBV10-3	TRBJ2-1	CAISERTAKYNEQFF
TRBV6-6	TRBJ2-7	CASINNGDRGGEQYF
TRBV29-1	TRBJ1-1	CSVDRNTEAFF
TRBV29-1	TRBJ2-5	CSVDIGGKGETQYF
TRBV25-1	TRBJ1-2	CASSMGGGPNYGYTF
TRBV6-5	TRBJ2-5	CASSPGTGSQQYF
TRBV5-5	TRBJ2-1	CASSRSGQGMATNEQFF
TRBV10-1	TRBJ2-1	CASSELRGPISYNEQFF
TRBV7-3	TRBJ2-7	CASSASGGPSPYEQYF
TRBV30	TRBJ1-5	CAWSVGRGNQPQHF
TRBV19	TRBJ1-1	CASSTRQFMNTEAFF